This TCR beta chain was sequenced for a study of early T cells in non-severe SARS-CoV-2 infection. Study details: Bulk RNA taken from unsorted whole blood was sequenced, leaving chains unpaired.

This clonotype was found many times. Its antigen is currently unknown. Individual cDNA molecules were tagged with unique molecular identifiers. TCRdb processed the 5' RACE reads anew with MiXCR; each CDR3 protein has one entry. The sample consists of 40,000 to 55,000 distinct CDR3 sequences, roughly 4% of them appearing once. Overall study findings and caveats: Matches to VDJdb favored anti-spike CD8 responses and missed private and CD4 specificities.

This CDR3 has 15 residues. The V end was cut by 4 bases, the J end by 5 bases, with 17 bases between. Germline-derived CDR1 and CDR2 are SGHAT and FQNNGV. The chain couples TRBV11-2 to TRBJ2-5; unclear D gene. Material for sequencing was whole blood. This receptor was identified in an adult who was a healthcare worker with PCR-confirmed SARS-CoV-2 infection or an uninfected control (not recorded which). CDR3: CASSSGVLMEETQYF. Here the CDR3 DNA reads TGTGCCAGCAGCTCAGGAGTACTTATGGAGGAGACCCAGTACTTC.